Below, 27 T cell receptor beta chains from the same sample are listed, as sequenced in a study of blood T cells in healthy people across ages. Primers used in a second PCR of about 6 to 11 cycles were a sample-barcoded 5' primer and a J-beta primer mix. Via MiXCR, TCRdb re-called the 5' RACE reads, giving one row per CDR3 protein. Of roughly 500,000 distinct CDR3 sequences detected, 25% to 30% appear once; the ten largest clones hold about 18%. Sequencing input: blood. These receptors all stem from a woman aged 70-85 years in good health.

In this sample, this clonotype turned up many times. The CDR3 DNA reads as TGTGCCAGCAGTCCCCAGGGGGAAGAGACCCAGTACTTC. Translating it yields CASSPQGEETQYF. V gene TRBV18 combines with J gene TRBJ2-5; 7 nucleotides line up with TRBD1. The CDR3 loop spans 13 amino acids. Per the germline V gene, CDR1 is KGHSH and CDR2 is LQKENI. With V trimmed by 8 bases and J by 3 bases, 6 bases remained unmatched.

This clonotype was seen a handful of times. The chain uses TRBV27 and TRBJ2-2; possible D gene TRBD2, 7 bases. Trimming pared 3 bases from V and 1 base from J, leaving 12 bases between. CDR1 is MNHEY and CDR2 is SMNVEV in the germline V gene (reference sequence). There are 16 residues in the CDR3. Here the CDR3 reads CASSFSGGLNTGELFF. The CDR3 DNA reads TGTGCCAGCAGTTTTTCGGGGGGCCTGAACACCGGGGAGCTGTTTTTT.

The V call is TRBV7-2, the J call TRBJ2-3; 10 bases fit TRBD2. Germline values: CDR1 SGHTA, CDR2 FQGNSA. After removal of 5 bases from V and 4 bases from J, the junction contained 9 bases not matched to a gene. The length of the CDR3 is 16 residues. The CDR3 sequence is CASSALAGVWADTQYF. The DNA of the CDR3 is TGTGCCAGCAGCGCGCTAGCGGGGGTTTGGGCAGATACGCAGTATTTT.

The V and J genes are TRBV7-9 and TRBJ2-7; a weak D match, TRBD2 (5 bases). Looked up from germline, CDR1 is SEHNR and CDR2 is FQNEAQ (reference sequence). Trimming stripped 5 bases from V and 7 bases from J, with 27 bases between. CDR3 length: 17 amino acids. The CDR3 sequence is CASSQNDLRGLLGEQYF. CDR3 coding DNA: TGTGCCAGCAGCCAAAACGACCTACGAGGGTTGCTCGGGGAGCAGTACTTC.

The chain links TRBV7-9 to TRBJ1-2, with TRBD1 as a possible D gene (5 bases). The V end lost 3 bases, the J end lost 3 bases, and 17 bases lay between the germline ends. The CDR3 runs to 16 residues. From germline, CDR1 is SEHNR and CDR2 FQNEAQ (reference sequence). CDR3 DNA sequence: TGTGCCAGCAGCTTTGCCGGGACCCTTTTTTACTATGGCTACACCTTC. Residues: CASSFAGTLFYYGYTF.

This clonotype has a handful of counts. The DNA of the CDR3 is TGTGCCAGCAGCGCGGCCGGGACAGGATTTAATTCACCCCTCCACTTT. Translated, it gives CASSAAGTGFNSPLHF. V is TRBV9 and J is TRBJ1-6; 8 bases are a match to TRBD1. This CDR3 has 16 residues. The J segment lost 6 bases and the V segment lost 3 bases, leaving 8 bases of the junction unmatched. Looked up from germline, CDR1 is SGDLS and CDR2 is YYNGEE.

This clonotype was detected only a few times. The V and J genes are TRBV6-6 and TRBJ2-5; a possible D gene is TRBD2 (5 bases). Germline CDR1 and CDR2: MNHNY and SVGAGI (reference sequence). This CDR3 comprises 14 residues. The V end was cut by 2 bases, the J end by 4 bases, with 11 bases between. The CDR3 reads CASSYGLGRETQYF. In DNA form, the CDR3 reads TGTGCCAGCAGTTACGGCTTAGGGAGAGAGACCCAGTACTTC.

The chain recombines TRBV20-1 with TRBJ2-5, with TRBD2 as a possible D gene (5 bases). V lost 4 bases and J lost 5, with 14 bases in between. CDR3 length: 13 residues. Germline V CDR1 and CDR2: DFQATT, SNEGSKA (reference sequence). For the CDR3, the DNA is TGCAGTGCTAAGGATCCGAGGGTGGAGACCCAGTACTTC. Protein product: CSAKDPRVETQYF.

The chain links TRBV5-6 to TRBJ2-3; 7 bases are a match to TRBD2. The CDR3 has 16 residues. Germline V gene sequence: CDR1 SGHDT, CDR2 YYEEEE. The ends lost 0 bases at V and 7 bases at J; junction bases unmatched: 11. This chain's CDR3 is CASSLGPGGAVYTQYF. The CDR3 bases are TGTGCCAGCAGCTTGGGTCCGGGGGGTGCGGTATATACGCAGTATTTT.

This clonotype was seen only a few times. The chain joins TRBV6-2 or TRBV6-3 to TRBJ2-1; 8 nucleotides agree with TRBD2. The length of the CDR3 is 15 residues. Trimming removed 0 bases from V and 7 bases from J; junction bases left unmatched: 5. CDR1 is MNHEY, CDR2 SVGEGT, per germline. The CDR3 bases are TGTGCCAGCAGTTACTCGTTAGCGGGGAAGAATGAGCAGTTCTTC. It yields the protein CASSYSLAGKNEQFF.

The CDR3 protein is CASSPWGINTGELFF. In DNA, the CDR3 is TGTGCCAGCTCACCATGGGGCATCAACACCGGGGAGCTGTTTTTT. The chain has TRBV18 and TRBJ2-2; perhaps TRBD1 as D (5 bases). The CDR3 is 15 amino acids. V was shortened by 2 bases and J by 2 bases, with 9 bases between the two germline ends. Germline values: CDR1 KGHSH, CDR2 LQKENI.

V gene TRBV20-1 combines with J gene TRBJ2-1; 12 bases fit TRBD2. The CDR3 is 14 amino acids. Germline V lookup: CDR1 DFQATT, CDR2 SNEGSKA (reference sequence). The V gene end was trimmed by 5 bases and the J gene end by 6 bases; junction bases not matched to a gene: 5. The CDR3: CSAVGLAGTNEQFF. For the CDR3, the DNA is TGCAGTGCTGTCGGACTAGCGGGAACCAATGAGCAGTTCTTC.

This clonotype was seen only a few times. CDR3 loop: CASQAGGRTYEQYF. The CDR3 nucleotides read TGTGCCAGTCAAGCGGGGGGGCGGACCTACGAGCAGTACTTC. The rearrangement joins TRBV28 to TRBJ2-7; 10 bases agree with TRBD2. V shed 9 bases, J shed 2 bases, and the junction held 7 bases outside the gene matches. CDR1 is MDHEN and CDR2 is SYDVKM in the germline V gene. The CDR3 is 14 amino acids. Combining the CDR3 with reference TRBV28 and TRBJ2-7 gives the whole variable domain DVKVTQSSRYLVKRTGEKVFLECVQDMDHENMFWYRQDPGLGLRLIYFSYDVKMKEKGDIPEGYSVSREKKERFSLILESASTNQTSMYLCASQAGGRTYEQYFGPGTRLTVT.

This chain links TRBV7-9 with TRBJ1-1; no definite D call. The germline CDR1 and CDR2 sequences are SEHNR and FQNEAQ (reference sequence). The CDR3 runs to 12 residues. V gave up 3 bases and J gave up 6 bases, with 8 bases separating them. In DNA, the CDR3 is TGTGCCAGCAGCTTGCCAACAGCTGAAGCTTTCTTT. Encoded protein: CASSLPTAEAFF.

This clonotype was seen a handful of times. The chain combines TRBV4-1 with TRBJ2-5; 15 bases line up with TRBD2. The V gene's germline CDR1 is MGHRA and CDR2 YSYEKL. V lost 1 base to trimming and J lost 5 bases; unmatched junction nucleotides: 5. The CDR3 covers 17 residues. CDR3: CASSQGTSGGAWETQYF. CDR3 coding DNA: TGCGCCAGCAGCCAAGGGACTAGCGGGGGGGCATGGGAGACCCAGTACTTC.

Many counts were recorded for this clonotype. The chain carries TRBV5-1 and TRBJ2-5; D remains unclear. Between the trimmed V and J ends, which lost 0 bases and 3 bases, there was a span of 9 bases. The CDR3 consists of 14 residues. CDR1 and CDR2 from the germline V gene are SGHRS and YFSETQ. The CDR3 region is CASSLGATEETQYF. CDR3 in DNA: TGCGCCAGCAGCTTGGGGGCGACTGAAGAGACCCAGTACTTC.

The chain joins TRBV2 to TRBJ2-5, with D perhaps matching TRBD2 (6 bases). The CDR3 runs to 13 residues. Looked up from germline, CDR1 is SNHLY and CDR2 is FYNNEI. CDR3 amino acids: CASSGDSQETQYF. CDR3 DNA sequence: TGTGCTAGTAGCGGTGACAGTCAAGAGACCCAGTACTTC.

This clonotype came up a few times. This sequence joins TRBV20-1 and TRBJ2-7; 12 bases line up with TRBD2. This CDR3 has 14 residues. V was pared by 5 bases and J by 3 bases, with 5 bases of the junction left unmatched. CDR1 is DFQATT and CDR2 is SNEGSKA in the germline V gene (reference sequence). The CDR3 protein is CSAGRTSGVYEQYF. The CDR3 DNA reads as TGCAGTGCTGGCCGGACTAGCGGGGTCTACGAGCAGTACTTC.

The chain joins TRBV5-1 to TRBJ2-3; 12 bases fit TRBD2. This CDR3 region has 17 residues. CDR1 SGHRS and CDR2 YFSETQ come from the germline V gene. V dropped 3 bases and J dropped 6; count of bases not matched to a gene: 11. In DNA, the CDR3 is TGCGCCAGCAGCTCCGGACTAGCGGGGCCTGGTCCGGATACGCAGTATTTT. This sequence encodes CASSSGLAGPGPDTQYF.

A few counts support this clonotype. The rearrangement joins TRBV13 to TRBJ2-4; 10 bases are shared with TRBD2. CDR3 length: 17 residues. V was clipped by 0 bases and J by 7 bases; unmatched bases: 9. Germline values: CDR1 PRHDT, CDR2 FYEKMQ (reference sequence). CDR3 DNA sequence: TGTGCCAGCAGCTTAGGTAGCGGGGGGCACCTGTCCAACATTCAGTACTTC. Its protein product is CASSLGSGGHLSNIQYF. The full variable domain, with the rest looked up from reference TRBV13 and TRBJ2-4, is AAGVIQSPRHLIKEKRETATLKCYPIPRHDTVYWYQQGPGQDPQFLISFYEKMQSDKGSIPDRFSAQQFSDYHSELNMSSLELGDSALYFCASSLGSGGHLSNIQYFGAGTRLSVL.

This clonotype came up a few times. This sequence joins TRBV29-1 and TRBJ2-5; a possible D gene is TRBD2 (5 bases). The CDR3 loop spans 14 amino acids. Trimming left V 0 bases short and J 5 bases short, with 13 bases between. Germline values: CDR1 SQVTM, CDR2 ANQGSEA. The CDR3 DNA reads as TGCAGCGTTGAAGAGGAGTCCCCGGGGGAGACCCAGTACTTC. This translates into CSVEEESPGETQYF. Variable domain in full (rest from reference TRBV29-1 and TRBJ2-5): SAVISQKPSRDICQRGTSLTIQCQVDSQVTMMFWYRQQPGQSLTLIATANQGSEATYESGFVIDKFPISRPNLTFSTLTVSNMSPEDSSIYLCSVEEESPGETQYFGPGTRLLVL.

This sequence joins TRBV7-3 and TRBJ1-2; TRBD1 matches at 8 bases. With 4 bases clipped from V and 5 bases from J, the junction kept 3 bases outside the gene matches. CDR1 and CDR2 (germline): SGHTA, FQGTGA. The CDR3 length is 13 residues. The CDR3 here is CASSYNRGYGYTF. The CDR3 bases are TGTGCCAGCAGCTACAACAGGGGGTATGGCTACACCTTC.

The rearrangement joins TRBV6-5 to TRBJ1-2, with 7 bases lining up with TRBD1. The CDR3 contains 15 residues. Germline V gene lookup returns CDR1 MNHEY and CDR2 SVGAGI. V dropped 0 bases and J dropped 4; count of bases not matched to a gene: 5. The CDR3 sequence is CASSYSRQGVYGYTF. The CDR3 bases are TGTGCCAGCAGTTACTCGAGACAGGGCGTCTATGGCTACACCTTC.

The chain joins TRBV6-2 or TRBV6-3 to TRBJ2-2; the match to TRBD1 covers 7 bases. The length of the CDR3 is 16 residues. V lost 8 bases and J lost 6; bases outside the gene matches: 15. From germline, CDR1 is MNHEY and CDR2 SVGEGT. The CDR3 sequence is CASFHSEGGKAGELFF. Written as DNA, the CDR3 is TGTGCCAGCTTCCATTCGGAAGGGGGCAAGGCCGGGGAGCTGTTTTTT.

This clonotype has more than one count but fewer than ten. V usage is TRBV4-2 and J usage is TRBJ2-1; 8 nucleotides align to TRBD1. CDR1 is LGHNA and CDR2 is YNFKEQ in the germline V gene. The CDR3 is 15 residues long. V lost 3 bases to trimming and J lost 8 bases; unmatched junction nucleotides: 9. The CDR3 protein is CASSHGQGGDHEQFF. The DNA of the CDR3 is TGTGCCAGCAGCCACGGACAGGGAGGAGATCATGAGCAGTTCTTC.

This clonotype was detected a few times. This rearrangement joins TRBV20-1 to TRBJ1-2; D gene ambiguous. The CDR3 loop spans 12 amino acids. The germline CDR1 and CDR2 sequences are DFQATT and SNEGSKA (reference sequence). V was trimmed by 6 bases and J by 8 bases, leaving 16 bases between them. The CDR3 loop is CSAPEGPGGYTF. As DNA, the CDR3 is TGCAGTGCCCCAGAAGGGCCGGGGGGCTACACCTTC.

This clonotype was seen more than once but under ten times. The chain employs TRBV6-5 and TRBJ2-5; 8 bases are a match to TRBD2. The J call may not be correct, given that the DNA end is closer to TRBJ2-7. The CDR3 sequence is 15 residues long. Germline V lookup: CDR1 MNHEY, CDR2 SVGAGI. The chain's CDR3 is CASSPPGLGHYEQYF. For the CDR3, the DNA is TGTGCCAGCAGTCCCCCGGGACTAGGTCACTACGAGCAGTACTTC.